This T cell receptor beta chain was identified in a study of blood T cell repertoires in COVID-19. Germline V gives CDR1 MNHNS, CDR2 SASEGT. Trimming left V 6 bases short and J 3 bases short, with 11 bases between. The CDR3 runs 13 residues. In the original workflow: Researchers report that nucleated cell counts were estimated from reference gene primer amplification. Sequenced by immunoSEQ multiplex PCR; TCRdb stores in-frame clones only, minus some. V, J and clone size are taken as reported in that table, and D and trimming were inferred from the DNA itself. The sample lists 33,000 or so clones, around 91% seen once, with around 1% in the top ten.

The chain combines TRBV6-1 with TRBJ1-1; unclear D gene. The sample taken for sequencing was peripheral blood. The receptor comes from a man in his 70s with active or convalescent COVID-19. The CDR3 nucleotides read TGTGCCAGCAGAGCCTGGGCAGACACTGAAGCTTTCTTT. Translated, it gives CASRAWADTEAFF.